This T cell receptor beta chain was recovered during a study of T cells in Graves' hyperthyroidism and ophthalmopathy. This clonotype showed up many times. RNA transcripts gave rise to amplified TCR beta CDR3 regions. Carried out on the TCR CDR3, a first-round RT-PCR used the HTBI primer set. A single record per CDR3 protein comes from TCRdb applying MiXCR to the multiplex PCR reads. The table lists about 130,000 distinct CDR3 sequences, approximately 24% of them singletons. The CDR3 has 16 residues. Germline CDR1 MNHEY, CDR2 SMNVEV (reference sequence). Trimming removed 2 bases from V and 4 bases from J; junction bases left unmatched: 6. Lactation, pregnancy, other autoimmune disease or uncontrolled infection excluded patients. Blood was obtained at the first hyperthyroidism diagnosis, which preceded any ophthalmopathy symptoms.

Sequenced input: blood. V usage is TRBV27 and J usage is TRBJ2-5, with TRBD1 matching 11 bases. This receptor was taken from a woman aged 45-65 years with Graves' hyperthyroidism that later progressed to Graves' ophthalmopathy. The CDR3 is CASSLRGQGAGETQYF. CDR3 nucleotide sequence: TGTGCCAGCAGTTTACGCGGACAGGGGGCAGGAGAGACCCAGTACTTC.